The 32 T cell receptor beta chains below were found in one sample sequenced in a study of T-cell reconstitution after alpha-beta-depleted transplantation in children. Unique molecular identifiers were incorporated when the TCRbeta library was constructed. Each CDR3 protein is one row after TCRdb ran MiXCR on the PCR reads. Altogether hundreds of thousands of distinct CDR3 sequences are present, around 17% being singletons, with the ten largest covering over 0.95%. The specimen comprised PBMCs from the stem cell graft donor, sampled from the stem cell graft. Every receptor here comes from a human donor who donated a stem cell graft to a child with acute myeloid leukemia.

The J gene is TRBJ1-5, the V gene TRBV4-3, with D possibly matching TRBD1 (6 bases). The V gene lost 0 bases and the J gene lost 9 bases, with 12 bases spanning the gap. CDR3 length equals 14 residues. The germline CDR1 and CDR2 sequences are LGHNA and YSLEER. CDR3 bases: TGCGCCAGCAGCCAAGAAAGGGGACATCGGCCCCAGCATTTT. Its translation is CASSQERGHRPQHF.

This clonotype came up many times. This chain uses TRBV29-1 with TRBJ2-7; 8 bases agree with TRBD1. With V trimmed by 2 bases and J by 3 bases, 3 bases remained unmatched. Germline CDR1 and CDR2: SQVTM and ANQGSEA. The CDR3 is 13 amino acids. The CDR3 is CSVETGGHYEQYF. The CDR3 DNA follows: TGCAGCGTTGAAACAGGGGGACACTACGAGCAGTACTTC.

Comments on this clonotype: Just one base apart from a much larger clone, this may be a read error. Likely a read error: the CDR3 ends without its conserved phenylalanine or tryptophan. The CDR3 here is CSVDESPKGEQYS. In nucleotides, the CDR3 is TGCAGCGTTGATGAGTCCCCGAAAGGGGAGCAGTACTCC. The V and J genes are TRBV29-1 and TRBJ2-7; D ambiguous. Between the trimmed V and J ends, which lost 3 bases and 7 bases, there was a span of 16 bases. CDR3 length: 13 residues. CDR1 and CDR2 from the germline V gene are SQVTM and ANQGSEA.

This clonotype was seen many times. This rearrangement joins TRBV20-1 to TRBJ2-3, with D maybe TRBD2 (5 bases). V shed 3 bases and J shed 6 bases, with 16 bases lying between them. The germline V gene encodes CDR1 DFQATT and CDR2 SNEGSKA (reference sequence). CDR3 size: 14 residues. CDR3 sequence reads: CSASRRLQSDTQYF. The CDR3 DNA is TGCAGTGCTAGTAGGAGGTTACAGTCGGATACGCAGTATTTT.

The chain links TRBV28 to TRBJ2-1, with D maybe TRBD2 (6 bases). This CDR3 spans 16 amino acids. Trimming shortened V by 5 bases and J by 1 base, and 15 bases separated the two germline ends. Looked up from germline, CDR1 is MDHEN and CDR2 is SYDVKM. CDR3 DNA sequence: TGTGCCAGCAGTCCCTCTGGGGGACTTTCCTACAATGAGCAGTTCTTC. Its translation: CASSPSGGLSYNEQFF.

Many counts were recorded for this clonotype. The chain uses TRBV4-3 and TRBJ2-7, with TRBD1 as a possible D gene (6 bases). V gave up 5 bases and J gave up 0 bases, with 8 bases separating them. CDR1 and CDR2 (germline): LGHNA, YSLEER. The CDR3 totals 13 residues. The CDR3 sequence: CASSKGVSYEQYF. The CDR3 DNA reads as TGCGCCAGCAGCAAGGGGGTCTCCTACGAGCAGTACTTC.

The sample holds many counts of this clonotype. The chain uses TRBV4-3 and TRBJ1-1, with D hard to call. This CDR3 has 15 residues. CDR1 is LGHNA and CDR2 is YSLEER in the germline V gene. V lost 0 bases to trimming and J lost 1 base, with 9 bases between them. CDR3 loop: CASSQDRPGNTEAFF. CDR3 DNA sequence: TGCGCCAGCAGCCAAGATAGGCCAGGGAACACTGAAGCTTTCTTT.

This clonotype was observed at least ten times. This rearrangement joins TRBV7-7 to TRBJ2-2, with no clear D. Germline CDR1 and CDR2: SSHAT and FNYEAQ (reference sequence). The CDR3 has 13 residues. Trimming removed 1 base from V and 6 bases from J, with 6 bases in between. CDR3 DNA sequence: TGTGCCAGCAGCTTAGACTGGTCCGGGGAGCTGTTTTTT. Its translation: CASSLDWSGELFF.

The chain couples TRBV14 to TRBJ2-5; 7 positions agree with TRBD1. The germline gives CDR1 SGHDN, CDR2 FVKESK. With 3 bases clipped from V and 8 bases from J, the junction kept 12 bases outside the gene matches. The length of the CDR3 is 15 residues. In DNA, the CDR3 is TGTGCCAGCAGCCATGGGGTGAAGGGGGCCGGAACCCAGTACTTC. Its translation is CASSHGVKGAGTQYF.

This clonotype was seen a handful of times. V gene TRBV12-3 or TRBV12-4 combines with J gene TRBJ2-1, with 8 bases that match TRBD1. CDR3 length: 14 amino acids. V was clipped by 10 bases and J by 7 bases; unmatched bases: 12. The CDR3 is CATQWDRPRNEQFF. CDR3 DNA: TGTGCCACCCAGTGGGACAGGCCCCGAAATGAGCAGTTCTTC.

This clonotype was recorded many times. This chain links TRBV6-5 with TRBJ1-5, with D unresolved. Germline values: CDR1 MNHEY, CDR2 SVGAGI. V lost 6 bases to trimming and J lost 5 bases, with 11 bases between them. CDR3 length equals 13 residues. CDR3 amino acids: CASRREPHQPQHF. Here the CDR3 DNA reads TGTGCCAGCAGACGGGAACCTCATCAGCCCCAGCATTTT.

This clonotype was recorded at least ten times. The chain couples TRBV20-1 to TRBJ2-1; D is ambiguous. The V end lost 0 bases, the J end lost 0 bases, and 9 bases lay between the germline ends. The CDR3 runs 15 residues. CDR1 is DFQATT and CDR2 is SNEGSKA in the germline V gene (reference sequence). The CDR3 is CSAREINYSYNEQFF. As DNA, the CDR3 is TGCAGTGCTAGAGAGATAAACTACTCCTACAATGAGCAGTTCTTC.

This clonotype appeared many times. The chain combines TRBV12-3 or TRBV12-4 with TRBJ1-1; the match to TRBD1 covers 7 bases. The junction had 7 bases not matched to a gene; V was cut back by 5 bases and J by 1 base. The CDR3 is 15 amino acids. CDR3 sequence: CASSPQGVPNTEAFF. In DNA, the CDR3 is TGTGCCAGCAGTCCCCAGGGGGTTCCGAACACTGAAGCTTTCTTT.

Ten or more counts support this clonotype. The chain is built from TRBV20-1 and TRBJ1-4; D is unclear. The CDR3 consists of 14 residues. Per germline, CDR1 DFQATT and CDR2 SNEGSKA (reference sequence). V shed 0 bases and J shed 7 bases, with 12 bases lying between them. Here the CDR3 DNA reads TGCAGTGCTAGAGATCTGGGCGCGGGTGAAAAACTGTTTTTT. Translation: CSARDLGAGEKLFF.

The chain uses TRBV5-1 and TRBJ2-6; D possibly corresponds to TRBD2 (5 bases). Deletions cut 3 bases from V and 0 bases from J, with 19 bases between. This CDR3 comprises 19 residues. CDR1 SGHRS and CDR2 YFSETQ come from the germline V gene. In nucleotides, the CDR3 is TGCGCCAGCAGCTCTCGACCGGCCGGGGTTTCCTCTGGGGCCAACGTCCTGACTTTC. Amino acid sequence: CASSSRPAGVSSGANVLTF.

This clonotype was seen only a few times. V and J are TRBV12-3 or TRBV12-4 and TRBJ1-2; D call uncertain. There are 12 residues in the CDR3. Trimming pared 6 bases from V and 8 bases from J, leaving 13 bases between. The CDR3 spells CASRTGVEGYTF. For the CDR3, the DNA is TGTGCCAGCAGGACCGGGGTGGAGGGCTACACCTTC.

This clonotype was seen more than once but under ten times. The rearrangement uses TRBV5-1 and TRBJ1-1; TRBD1 matches at 10 bases. The ends lost 2 bases at V and 7 bases at J; junction bases unmatched: 11. Germline CDR1 and CDR2: SGHRS and YFSETQ. This CDR3 spans 16 amino acids. DNA of the CDR3: TGCGCCAGCAGCTTTTGGGGGACAGGGGAGCGTAATGAAGCTTTCTTT. Its translation: CASSFWGTGERNEAFF.

This clonotype appeared many times. The chain joins TRBV12-5 to TRBJ2-5; 7 nucleotides align to TRBD1. Unmatched junction bases numbered 7, after V lost 5 bases and J lost 4 bases. Per germline, CDR1 LGHNT and CDR2 FRNRAP. CDR3 length: 14 residues. The CDR3 DNA follows: TGTGCTAGTGGTCCGCCGACAGGGACAGAGACCCAGTACTTC. Translation: CASGPPTGTETQYF.

This clonotype came up a few times. The chain's CDR3 is CASSPGTINQPQHF. The CDR3 DNA follows: TGTGCCAGCAGCCCCGGGACAATAAATCAGCCCCAGCATTTT. The chain recombines TRBV12-3 or TRBV12-4 with TRBJ1-5; maybe TRBD1 (6 bases). The V and J ends lost 6 bases and 4 bases respectively, with 13 bases between them. This CDR3 has 14 amino acids.

This clonotype occurred many times. The chain joins TRBV29-1 to TRBJ2-7; no definite D call. V dropped 7 bases and J dropped 5 bases, with 9 bases sitting between them. CDR3 length equals 10 residues. In germline, CDR1 is SQVTM, CDR2 ANQGSEA. DNA for the CDR3: TGCAGCGCCAAGTCTAACGAGCAGTACTTC. Amino acid sequence: CSAKSNEQYF.

This clonotype was observed many times. The chain carries TRBV20-1 and TRBJ2-7; D gene uncertain. The germline gives CDR1 DFQATT, CDR2 SNEGSKA (reference sequence). The CDR3 runs 13 residues. V was shortened by 3 bases and J by 3 bases, with 12 bases between the two germline ends. The CDR3: CSARRGRHYEQYF. The CDR3 DNA reads as TGCAGTGCTAGGCGAGGACGGCACTACGAGCAGTACTTC.

This clonotype was picked up a small number of times. The V call is TRBV9, the J call TRBJ1-5; 7 nucleotides line up with TRBD1. The CDR3 extends over 14 amino acids. Trimming at V came to 3 bases and at J to 6 bases, leaving 6 bases not matched to a gene. Germline V CDR1 and CDR2: SGDLS, YYNGEE. For the CDR3, the DNA is TGTGCCAGCAGCGCCGAGGGGGCCGGTCAGCCCCAGCATTTT. Amino acids: CASSAEGAGQPQHF.

The J gene is TRBJ2-3, the V gene TRBV7-9, with 7 bases matching TRBD2. The CDR3 runs to 17 residues. V shed 1 base and J 1 base; nucleotides not matched to a gene: 8. Per the germline V gene, CDR1 is SEHNR and CDR2 is FQNEAQ (reference sequence). The CDR3 nucleotides are TGTGCCAGCAGCTTAGAATGGTCGGCGGGGGGCACAGATACGCAGTATTTT. Residues: CASSLEWSAGGTDTQYF.

This clonotype turned up a few times. The chain employs TRBV11-2 and TRBJ1-3; D gene ambiguous. The CDR3 has 19 residues. Germline values: CDR1 SGHAT, CDR2 FQNNGV. The germline V and J ends were trimmed by 5 bases and 0 bases, with 23 bases remaining between them. CDR3 bases: TGTGCCAGCAGCGTTAGTTTCGAGGGCAGGCCCAGCTCTGGAAACACCATATATTTT. Its protein product is CASSVSFEGRPSSGNTIYF.

Only a few counts were recorded for this clonotype. The rearrangement uses TRBV20-1 and TRBJ1-1; D ambiguous. Trimming cost V 3 bases and J 0 bases, with 11 bases left between them. From germline, CDR1 is DFQATT and CDR2 SNEGSKA (reference sequence). The CDR3 sequence is 14 residues long. The CDR3, as DNA: TGCAGTGCTAGTCCCAGCCGGTTGAACACTGAAGCTTTCTTT. Translation: CSASPSRLNTEAFF.

DNA for the CDR3: TGTGCCTGGGAACGGCTAGCGGGGGGGGGTGTCTCCTACAATGAGCAGTTCTTC. Its protein is CAWERLAGGGVSYNEQFF. This sequence joins TRBV30 and TRBJ2-1; 12 bases align to TRBD2. CDR1 and CDR2 (germline): GTSNPN, SVGIG (reference sequence). This CDR3 contains 18 residues. Losses at the gene ends were 5 bases for V and 0 bases for J; bases not matched to a gene: 11.

This clonotype was seen many times. This rearrangement joins TRBV29-1 to TRBJ1-1; D gene uncertain. CDR3 length equals 13 residues. The germline gives CDR1 SQVTM, CDR2 ANQGSEA. The ends were cut back, 7 bases at V and 1 base at J, with 13 bases in the middle. The CDR3 spells CSGGWEKNTEAFF. DNA of the CDR3: TGCAGCGGGGGTTGGGAAAAGAACACTGAAGCTTTCTTT.

This clonotype came up many times. The chain combines TRBV9 with TRBJ1-1; TRBD1 matches 7 bases. The CDR3 spans 14 residues. Germline lookup yields CDR1 SGDLS and CDR2 YYNGEE. With V trimmed by 0 bases and J by 4 bases, 3 bases remained unmatched. CDR3 in amino acids: CASSVADRVTEAFF. The DNA of the CDR3 is TGTGCCAGCAGCGTAGCCGACAGGGTCACTGAAGCTTTCTTT.

CDR3 in DNA: TGTGCCAGCAGCTTGAGACGGGACGAAGGTTCACCCCTCCACTTT. As protein: CASSLRRDEGSPLHF. V is TRBV5-5 and J is TRBJ1-6; the D gene is possibly TRBD1 (5 bases). Germline V gene lookup returns CDR1 SGHKS and CDR2 YYEKEE (reference sequence). The CDR3 has 15 residues. Trimming removed 1 base from V and 9 bases from J, with 14 bases in between.

This clonotype was picked up a small number of times. The rearrangement uses TRBV28 and TRBJ1-2; D not resolved. In germline, CDR1 is MDHEN, CDR2 SYDVKM. The CDR3 extends over 14 amino acids. V lost 7 bases and J lost 7, with 19 bases in between. The CDR3 nucleotides read TGTGCCAGCATCCAGCTTATGGCAGTGGGTGGCTACACCTTC. Protein sequence: CASIQLMAVGGYTF.

At least ten counts were recorded for this clonotype. The CDR3 loop reads CASSLNPSESSYEQYV. In nucleotides, the CDR3 is TGCGCCAGCAGCCTAAACCCCTCAGAAAGCTCCTACGAGCAGTACGTC. V is TRBV5-1 and J is TRBJ2-7; no firm D call. Germline loops: CDR1 SGHRS, CDR2 YFSETQ. V was shortened by 4 bases and J by 0 bases, with 17 bases between the two germline ends. CDR3 length: 16 amino acids.

The sample holds many counts of this clonotype. The rearrangement uses TRBV12-3 or TRBV12-4 and TRBJ2-1; the match to TRBD2 covers 10 bases. The CDR3 has 15 residues. The V gene end was trimmed by 3 bases and the J gene end by 5 bases; junction bases not matched to a gene: 4. CDR3 region: CASSFGGTSDNEQFF. CDR3 bases: TGTGCCAGCAGTTTTGGCGGGACTAGCGACAATGAGCAGTTCTTC.